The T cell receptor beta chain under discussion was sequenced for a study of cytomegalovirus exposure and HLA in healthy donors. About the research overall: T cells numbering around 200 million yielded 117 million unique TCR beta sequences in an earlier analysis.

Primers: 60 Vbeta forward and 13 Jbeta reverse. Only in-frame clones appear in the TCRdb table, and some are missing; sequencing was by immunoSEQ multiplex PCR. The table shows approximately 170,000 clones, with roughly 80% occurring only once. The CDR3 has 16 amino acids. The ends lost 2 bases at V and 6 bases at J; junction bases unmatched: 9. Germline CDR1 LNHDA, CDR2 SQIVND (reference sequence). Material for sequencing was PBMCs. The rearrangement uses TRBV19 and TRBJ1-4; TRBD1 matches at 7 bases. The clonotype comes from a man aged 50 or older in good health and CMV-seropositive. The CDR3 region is CASSIWLGQPDEKLFF. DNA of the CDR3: TGTGCCAGTAGTATATGGCTGGGACAGCCTGATGAAAAACTGTTTTTT. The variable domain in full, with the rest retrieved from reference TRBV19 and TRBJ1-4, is DGGITQSPKYLFRKEGQNVTLSCEQNLNHDAMYWYRQDPGQGLRLIYYSQIVNDFQKGDIAEGYSVSREKKESFPLTVTSAQKNPTAFYLCASSIWLGQPDEKLFFGSGTQLSVL.